What follows are 22 T cell receptor beta chains derived from one specimen sequenced in a study of blood T cell repertoires in COVID-19. Sequenced by immunoSEQ multiplex PCR; TCRdb stores in-frame clones only, minus some. The sample yields about 240,000 clones, 70% to 90% seen once. The sequencing input was PBMCs or T cells enriched from blood (not recorded which). These receptors were taken from a woman between 35 and 50 years old with acute COVID-19.

The chain uses TRBV19 and TRBJ2-4; 13 nucleotides line up with TRBD2. CDR1 and CDR2 from the germline V gene are LNHDA and SQIVND (reference sequence). The CDR3 is made up of 17 amino acids. V dropped 5 bases and J dropped 6; count of bases not matched to a gene: 10. In DNA form, the CDR3 reads TGTGCCAGTAGTCAAGGACTAGCGGGAGACCTTGGAAACATTCAGTACTTC. It translates to CASSQGLAGDLGNIQYF.

This chain links TRBV19 with TRBJ1-1; 7 nucleotides match TRBD1. The CDR3 consists of 13 residues. Germline V gene sequence: CDR1 LNHDA, CDR2 SQIVND (reference sequence). V lost 4 bases and J lost 3; bases outside the gene matches: 2. In DNA, the CDR3 is TGTGCCAGTAGTACCACAGGGGACACTGAAGCTTTCTTT. Protein product: CASSTTGDTEAFF.

The chain links TRBV25-1 to TRBJ2-7; TRBD2 matches 7 bases. The CDR3 totals 13 residues. Unmatched junction bases numbered 5, after V lost 6 bases and J lost 3 bases. The germline V gene has CDR1 MGHDK and CDR2 SYGVNS. The CDR3 spells CASRAGEGYEQYF. CDR3 DNA: TGTGCCAGCAGGGCGGGGGAGGGCTACGAGCAGTACTTC.

This clone has a handful of counts. The chain has TRBV2 and TRBJ2-5; D may be TRBD1 (5 bases). V was cut by 6 bases and J by 0 bases, with 11 bases left in between. The CDR3 has 14 amino acids. Germline lookup yields CDR1 SNHLY and CDR2 FYNNEI. This CDR3 reads CASRHDRNQETQYF. The CDR3 DNA sequence: TGTGCCAGCAGACACGACAGAAACCAAGAGACCCAGTACTTC.

This chain joins TRBV7-2 and TRBJ2-7; a weak D match, TRBD2 (5 bases). V lost 4 bases and J lost 2, with 12 bases in between. The germline gives CDR1 SGHTA, CDR2 FQGNSA. CDR3 length equals 14 residues. The CDR3 region is CASSSGLFPYEQYF. CDR3 DNA sequence: TGTGCCAGCAGCTCAGGACTTTTTCCCTACGAGCAGTACTTC. Looking up the rest from reference TRBV7-2 and TRBJ2-7 gives the full variable domain: GAGVSQSPSNKVTEKGKDVELRCDPISGHTALYWYRQSLGQGLEFLIYFQGNSAPDKSGLPSDRFSAERTGGSVSTLTIQRTQQEDSAVYLCASSSGLFPYEQYFGPGTRLTVT.

This clone has just one count. The rearrangement links TRBV14 to TRBJ1-1; 7 positions match TRBD1. Per germline, CDR1 SGHDN and CDR2 FVKESK. The CDR3 has 13 amino acids. The J segment lost 0 bases and the V segment lost 7 bases, leaving 2 bases of the junction unmatched. CDR3 region: CASNRGVNTEAFF. CDR3 in DNA: TGTGCCAGCAACAGGGGCGTGAACACTGAAGCTTTCTTT.

This clone was observed a handful of times. The V gene is TRBV7-3, the J gene TRBJ2-7, with 8 bases fitting TRBD2. Germline CDR1 is SGHTA and CDR2 is FQGTGA. This CDR3 is built from 14 residues. V lost 2 bases to trimming and J lost 7 bases; unmatched junction nucleotides: 7. The CDR3 sequence: CASSLQAGEKEQYF. The CDR3 coding sequence is TGTGCCAGCAGCTTACAAGCGGGAGAAAAGGAGCAGTACTTC.

The genes are TRBV5-1 and TRBJ2-7; D is possibly TRBD1 (5 bases). V lost 2 bases and J lost 3, with 12 bases in between. This CDR3 is 14 amino acids long. Germline assignment: CDR1 SGHRS and CDR2 YFSETQ. CDR3 DNA sequence: TGCGCCAGCAGCTTTCGACAGAGCAACTACGAGCAGTACTTC. It yields the protein CASSFRQSNYEQYF. The entire variable domain, with the rest obtained from reference TRBV5-1 and TRBJ2-7, is as follows: KAGVTQTPRYLIKTRGQQVTLSCSPISGHRSVSWYQQTPGQGLQFLFEYFSETQRNKGNFPGRFSGRQFSNSRSEMNVSTLELGDSALYLCASSFRQSNYEQYFGPGTRLTVT.

This clone was seen a single time. This rearrangement joins TRBV5-4 to TRBJ2-6, with 7 bases lining up with TRBD1. Per germline, CDR1 SGHNT and CDR2 YYREEE (reference sequence). The CDR3 has 16 residues. V was clipped by 4 bases and J by 2 bases; unmatched bases: 6. The CDR3 region is CASSPQGPAGANVLTF. In DNA form, the CDR3 reads TGTGCCAGCAGCCCACAGGGGCCGGCTGGGGCCAACGTCCTGACTTTC.

The DNA of the CDR3 is TGTGCCAGTAGTATGATGTCAGGGCTGACCAAAAACATTCAGTACTTC. Translated, it gives CASSMMSGLTKNIQYF. This chain uses TRBV19 with TRBJ2-4, with a possible D match to TRBD1 (5 bases). The germline CDR1 and CDR2 sequences are LNHDA and SQIVND (reference sequence). The CDR3 runs to 16 residues. The germline V and J ends were trimmed by 3 bases and 2 bases, with 14 bases remaining between them.

V and J are TRBV5-1 and TRBJ1-1; D is perhaps TRBD1 (5 bases). The CDR3 contains 15 residues. Per the germline V gene, CDR1 is SGHRS and CDR2 is YFSETQ. Trimming shortened V by 2 bases and J by 1 base, and 12 bases separated the two germline ends. CDR3 sequence: CASSLRQLKNTEAFF. CDR3 in DNA: TGCGCCAGCAGCTTAAGACAGTTAAAGAACACTGAAGCTTTCTTT.

The rearrangement uses TRBV19 and TRBJ2-2, with TRBD1 matching 8 bases. V gave up 6 bases and J gave up 0 bases; unmatched junction bases: 6. This CDR3 region has 16 residues. CDR1 and CDR2 (germline): LNHDA, SQIVND (reference sequence). This chain's CDR3 is CASRTAGQANTGELFF. DNA for the CDR3: TGTGCCAGTAGGACGGCGGGACAGGCGAACACCGGGGAGCTGTTTTTT. Based on the CDR3 plus reference TRBV19 and TRBJ2-2, the full variable domain is DGGITQSPKYLFRKEGQNVTLSCEQNLNHDAMYWYRQDPGQGLRLIYYSQIVNDFQKGDIAEGYSVSREKKESFPLTVTSAQKNPTAFYLCASRTAGQANTGELFFGEGSRLTVL.

This clone was found a few times. V usage is TRBV7-8 and J usage is TRBJ2-3, with 16 bases matching TRBD2. Trimming took 5 bases from V and 6 from J; bases not matched to a gene: 2. Germline assignment: CDR1 SGHVS and CDR2 FQNEAQ. This CDR3 has 15 amino acids. CDR3 residues: CASSQGLAGGDTQYF. The CDR3 DNA reads TGTGCCAGCAGCCAGGGACTAGCGGGAGGGGATACGCAGTATTTT.

The V and J genes are TRBV25-1 and TRBJ2-1, with TRBD2 matching over 15 bases. The ends lost 4 bases at V and 7 bases at J; junction bases unmatched: 2. This CDR3 has 15 residues. Germline V lookup: CDR1 MGHDK, CDR2 SYGVNS. The CDR3 DNA reads TGTGCCAGCAGTGCCGGGACTAGCGGGAGGAATGAGCAGTTCTTC. Encoded protein: CASSAGTSGRNEQFF.

The V and J genes are TRBV13 and TRBJ2-2; D perhaps matches TRBD2 (5 bases). Germline-derived CDR1 and CDR2 are PRHDT and FYEKMQ (reference sequence). Trimming took off 4 bases at V and 8 bases at J, with 5 bases between the two ends. The CDR3 has 11 residues. CDR3 in amino acids: CASSWRGELFF. The CDR3 bases are TGTGCCAGCAGCTGGAGGGGGGAGCTGTTTTTT.

This chain uses TRBV28 with TRBJ2-1, with 8 bases identical to TRBD1. With V trimmed by 5 bases and J by 0 bases, 9 bases remained unmatched. CDR1 and CDR2 from the germline V gene are MDHEN and SYDVKM. The CDR3 consists of 17 residues. The CDR3 DNA follows: TGTGCCAGCAGTCGAGGGCTGGGACAGGTCTCCTACAATGAGCAGTTCTTC. Translating it yields CASSRGLGQVSYNEQFF.

This clone has a single count. This chain links TRBV5-4 with TRBJ2-1; tentatively, D is TRBD2 (7 bases). The length of the CDR3 is 13 residues. Trimming took 4 bases from V and 7 from J, leaving 12 bases between them. Germline V gene sequence: CDR1 SGHNT, CDR2 YYREEE (reference sequence). The CDR3 is CASSLQGGNEQFF. CDR3 bases: TGTGCCAGCAGCCTACAGGGAGGGAATGAGCAGTTCTTC.

CDR3 sequence: CASSVSGTITDTQYF. The DNA of the CDR3 is TGTGCCAGCAGCGTGAGCGGGACGATCACAGATACGCAGTATTTT. The chain is built from TRBV7-9 and TRBJ2-3; 7 bases align to TRBD2. CDR3 length: 15 residues. The germline V gene encodes CDR1 SEHNR and CDR2 FQNEAQ (reference sequence). V lost 5 bases and J lost 2; bases outside the gene matches: 7.

The chain has TRBV4-1 and TRBJ1-4; D remains ambiguous. The germline CDR1 and CDR2 sequences are MGHRA and YSYEKL. Trimming took off 0 bases at V and 10 bases at J, with 15 bases between the two ends. The CDR3 is 15 amino acids. CDR3: CASSQEAGGIGKLFF. The DNA of the CDR3 is TGCGCCAGCAGCCAAGAAGCAGGCGGGATTGGAAAACTGTTTTTT.

This clone appeared a single time. The chain has TRBV5-1 and TRBJ1-1; 9 bases map to TRBD1. J gave up 5 bases and V 5 bases, and 7 bases lay outside the gene matches. Germline CDR1 SGHRS, CDR2 YFSETQ. This CDR3 has 14 amino acids. The CDR3 here is CASRGTGGATEAFF. Written as DNA, the CDR3 is TGCGCCAGCAGGGGAACAGGGGGCGCGACTGAAGCTTTCTTT.

The rearrangement joins TRBV3-1 (or the pseudogene TRBV3-2) to TRBJ1-4, with a tentative D call TRBD1 (5 bases). Germline V gene data show CDR1 as LGHDT and CDR2 as YNNKEL (reference sequence). The CDR3 has 15 residues. Trimming took 0 bases from V and 5 from J, leaving 10 bases between them. CDR3 sequence reads: CASSQDRALNEKLFF. CDR3 DNA: TGTGCCAGCAGCCAAGACAGGGCTTTAAATGAAAAACTGTTTTTT.

This chain uses TRBV6-1 with TRBJ2-7; D gene ambiguous. This CDR3 has 15 amino acids. CDR1 and CDR2 (germline): MNHNS, SASEGT. V gave up 2 bases and J gave up 2 bases, with 13 bases separating them. The CDR3 bases are TGTGCCAGCAGTGAATATTCAGTACCCGCCTACGAGCAGTACTTC. It yields the protein CASSEYSVPAYEQYF.